This TCR beta chain is drawn from a study of T cell responses to AZD1222 COVID-19 vaccine. Study-wide findings and caveats: Donors, mostly white British, included more females; clonal diversity was possibly underestimated. Regions 160-218 and 743-854 held dominance among vaccine-associated CD4 TCRs, which spanned spike. Only a handful of people who got AZD1222 tested seropositive at baseline.

The CDR3 runs to 15 residues. The V gene's germline CDR1 is SGHAT and CDR2 FQNNGV. V was clipped by 4 bases and J by 8 bases; unmatched bases: 6. Measured with immunoSEQ multiplex PCR; TCRdb has only the in-frame clones, and not every one. The sample lists some 170,000 clones, 75% to 90% seen once, with 4% to 4.5% in the top ten. A remark on this clone: Its antigen is undetermined.

The TCR sequence derives from an adult who received the MenACWY meningococcal vaccine as a control. Source: peripheral blood, taken 28 days after the second dose of the MenACWY control vaccine. The chain couples TRBV11-2 to TRBJ1-6, with 9 bases matching TRBD1. The CDR3 loop is CASSYGQGLYSPLHF. DNA for the CDR3: TGTGCCAGCAGCTACGGACAGGGGCTCTATTCACCCCTCCACTTT.